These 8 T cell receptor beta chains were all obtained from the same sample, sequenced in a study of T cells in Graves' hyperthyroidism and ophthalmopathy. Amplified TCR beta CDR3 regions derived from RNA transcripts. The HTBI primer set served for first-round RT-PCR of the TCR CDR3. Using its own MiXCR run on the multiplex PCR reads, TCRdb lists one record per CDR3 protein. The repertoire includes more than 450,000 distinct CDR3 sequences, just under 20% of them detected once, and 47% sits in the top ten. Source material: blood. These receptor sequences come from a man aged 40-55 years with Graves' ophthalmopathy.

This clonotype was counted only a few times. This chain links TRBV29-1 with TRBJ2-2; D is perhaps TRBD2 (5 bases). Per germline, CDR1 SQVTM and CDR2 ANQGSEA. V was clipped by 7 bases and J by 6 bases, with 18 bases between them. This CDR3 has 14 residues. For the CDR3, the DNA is TGCAGCGCCGCTATGATGCTAGCCTCCGGGGAGCTGTTTTTT. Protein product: CSAAMMLASGELFF.

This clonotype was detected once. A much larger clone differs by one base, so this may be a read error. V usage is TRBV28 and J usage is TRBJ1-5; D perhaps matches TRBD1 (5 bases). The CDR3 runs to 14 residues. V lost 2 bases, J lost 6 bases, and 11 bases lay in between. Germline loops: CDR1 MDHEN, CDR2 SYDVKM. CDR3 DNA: TGTGCCAGCAGTTTAGGGCGGGGGACTCAGCCCCAGCATTTT. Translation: CASSLGRGTQPQHF.

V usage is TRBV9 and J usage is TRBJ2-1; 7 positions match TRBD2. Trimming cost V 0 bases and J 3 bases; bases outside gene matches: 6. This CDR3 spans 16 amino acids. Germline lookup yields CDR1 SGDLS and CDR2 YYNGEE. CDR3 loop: CASSVGGSSGYNEQFF. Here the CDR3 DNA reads TGTGCCAGCAGCGTAGGGGGGTCTAGCGGCTACAATGAGCAGTTCTTC.

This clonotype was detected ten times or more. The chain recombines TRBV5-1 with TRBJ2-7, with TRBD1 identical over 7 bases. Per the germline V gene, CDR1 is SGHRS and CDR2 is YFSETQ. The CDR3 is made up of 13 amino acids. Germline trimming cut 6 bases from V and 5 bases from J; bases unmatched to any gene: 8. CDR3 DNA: TGCGCCAGCAACCTCGGGACAGCAGACGAGCAGTACTTC. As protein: CASNLGTADEQYF.

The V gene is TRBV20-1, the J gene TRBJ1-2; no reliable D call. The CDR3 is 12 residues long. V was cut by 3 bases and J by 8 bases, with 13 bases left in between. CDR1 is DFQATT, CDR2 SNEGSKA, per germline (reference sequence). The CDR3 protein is CSASPGSGGYTF. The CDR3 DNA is TGCAGTGCTAGCCCAGGCTCTGGGGGCTACACCTTC.

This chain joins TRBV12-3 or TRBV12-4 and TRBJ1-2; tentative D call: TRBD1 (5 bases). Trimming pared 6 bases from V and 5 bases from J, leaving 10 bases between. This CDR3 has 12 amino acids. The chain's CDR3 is CASSPGEYGYTF. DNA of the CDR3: TGTGCCAGCAGCCCGGGGGAATATGGCTACACCTTC.

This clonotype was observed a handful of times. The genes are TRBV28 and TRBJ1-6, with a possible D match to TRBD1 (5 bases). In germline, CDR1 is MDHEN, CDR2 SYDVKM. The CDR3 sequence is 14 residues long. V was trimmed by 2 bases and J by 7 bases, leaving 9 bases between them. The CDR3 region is CASSLPRTNSPLHF. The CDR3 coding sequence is TGTGCCAGCAGTTTACCGAGGACAAATTCACCCCTCCACTTT.

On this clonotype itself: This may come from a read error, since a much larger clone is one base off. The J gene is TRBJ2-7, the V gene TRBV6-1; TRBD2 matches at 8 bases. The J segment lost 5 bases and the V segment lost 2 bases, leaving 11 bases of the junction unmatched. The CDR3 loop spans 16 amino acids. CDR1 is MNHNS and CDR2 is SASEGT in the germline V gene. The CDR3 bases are TGTGCCAGCAGTGAACTTCCAGTTGCGGGAGGCAACGAGCAGTACTTC. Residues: CASSELPVAGGNEQYF.